This paragraph covers one TCR beta chain sequence. Peripheral blood, about 10 milliliters per donor, was collected. This sample was taken from a study of blood T cells in healthy people across ages. Sample-barcoded 5' priming and a J-beta primer mix drove a second PCR of about 6 to 12 cycles. Each cDNA molecule was tagged by a template-switch adaptor that had 12 random nucleotides. TCRdb recomputed calls from the 5' RACE reads with MiXCR, one row per CDR3 protein. The top ten clones hold 17% of a sample with approximately 810,000 distinct CDR3 sequences, 29% of them seen once. The V gene's germline CDR1 is SGHRS and CDR2 YFSETQ. The CDR3 is 16 amino acids. Trimming took off 4 bases at V and 0 bases at J, with 11 bases between the two ends.

The chain joins TRBV5-1 to TRBJ2-6, with unresolved D. Sequenced: blood. This TCR was sampled from a woman aged 80 or over in good health. CDR3 residues: CASSQDWNSGANVLTF. Here the CDR3 DNA reads TGCGCCAGCAGCCAAGATTGGAACTCTGGGGCCAACGTCCTGACTTTC.